This T cell receptor beta chain was sequenced for a study of blood T cells in healthy people across ages. Overall study results and limits: Both naive CD4+ cell counts and diversity were greater in long-lived donors than in aged donors. Older individuals had lower TCR beta diversity per million T cells (the decline was roughly linear).

A second PCR, run for about 7 to 11 cycles, used a sample-barcoded 5' primer plus a J-beta primer mix. Every cDNA molecule carried a tag from a template-switch adaptor bearing 12 random nucleotides. TCRdb re-called the 5' RACE reads with MiXCR, one entry per CDR3 protein. The sample includes around 1,900,000 distinct CDR3 sequences, about 39% of them seen just once. Peripheral blood, approximately 10 milliliters per donor, was collected. This CDR3 spans 13 amino acids. V lost 5 bases to trimming and J lost 3 bases, with 11 bases between them. Germline CDR1 SGHTA, CDR2 FQGNSA. This clonotype was recorded a few times. Its cognate antigen is unknown.

What was sequenced was blood. The TCR comes from a human donor in good health. This sequence joins TRBV7-2 and TRBJ2-7; the D is unclear. CDR3: CASSRQTLYEQYF. CDR3 nucleotide sequence: TGTGCCAGCAGCCGGCAGACGCTCTACGAGCAGTACTTC.